The rows below give T cell receptor beta chains drawn from one sample of a study of cytomegalovirus exposure and HLA in healthy donors. Sequencing was performed with immunoSEQ multiplex PCR; in TCRdb, only in-frame clones are kept and a portion is missing. The sample includes approximately 110,000 clones, 70% to 80% of them seen just once. Input material: PBMCs. The source is a woman aged 40 to 50 in good health and CMV-seropositive. Each CDR3 is given with its conserved first and last residue. A D gene is named only where the DNA matches it firmly. The size entry is marked missing in some rows and otherwise reads once, few, many or a size class.

TRBV13	once	.	TRBJ2-7	CASSFLRVNSYEQYF	TGTGCCAGCAGCTTCCTCAGGGTTAATTCCTACGAGCAGTACTTC
TRBV9	.	.	TRBJ1-4	CASTSRPGEKLFF	TGTGCCAGCACCAGTAGGCCGGGAGAAAAACTGTTTTTT
TRBV28	few	.	TRBJ2-5	CASSTTEETQYF	TGTGCCAGCAGTACGACTGAAGAGACCCAGTACTTC
TRBV5-6	.	TRBD1	TRBJ1-2	CASTLGQGMTYGYTF	TGTGCCAGCACCCTTGGACAGGGGATGACCTATGGCTACACCTTC
TRBV11-2	few	TRBD1	TRBJ1-2	CASTQDRGYGYTF	TGTGCCAGCACCCAGGACAGGGGGTATGGCTACACCTTC
TRBV4-1	.	TRBD2	TRBJ2-7	CASSQGPSASGGSYEQYF	TGCGCCAGCAGCCAAGGGCCCTCGGCTAGCGGGGGTTCCTACGAGCAGTACTTC
TRBV15	.	TRBD1	TRBJ1-5	CATSPGQGYQPQHF	TGTGCCACCAGCCCGGGACAGGGTTATCAGCCCCAGCATTTT
TRBV6-6	.	.	TRBJ2-5	CASSSKEGETQYF	TGTGCCAGCAGTTCTAAGGAGGGGGAGACCCAGTACTTC
TRBV5-3	.	.	TRBJ1-5	CARSPRRWDRTGFNQPQHF	TGTGCCAGAAGCCCTCGCCGATGGGATCGTACGGGATTCAATCAGCCCCAGCATTTT
TRBV7-6	.	TRBD2	TRBJ2-2	CASSSRDYDTGELFF	TGTGCCAGCAGCTCCCGGGACTACGACACCGGGGAGCTGTTTTTT
TRBV10-3	few	TRBD1	TRBJ1-4	CAISDPGTGAEKLFF	TGTGCCATCAGTGACCCCGGGACAGGGGCTGAAAAACTGTTTTTT
TRBV5-1	.	.	TRBJ1-2	CASSLGQGGHGYTF	TGCGCCAGCAGCTTGGGCCAGGGCGGACACGGCTACACCTTC
TRBV27	.	TRBD2	TRBJ2-1	CASSGGGEQFF	TGTGCCAGCAGCGGGGGGGGTGAGCAGTTCTTC
TRBV5-4	.	TRBD1	TRBJ2-5	CASSLGQNQETQYF	TGTGCCAGCAGCCTGGGACAGAACCAAGAGACCCAGTACTTC
TRBV11-1	.	.	TRBJ2-7	CASSFGVGGSYEQYF	TGTGCCAGCAGCTTTGGGGTCGGGGGATCCTACGAGCAGTACTTC
TRBV5-1	.	.	TRBJ2-7	CASSLPGGRHEQYF	TGCGCCAGCAGCTTGCCGGGGGGCCGCCACGAGCAGTACTTC
TRBV4-1	.	.	TRBJ1-2	CASSQELGHHGYTF	TGCGCCAGCAGCCAAGAACTCGGTCATCATGGCTACACCTTC
TRBV6-1	.	.	TRBJ2-1	CASSESQGWDEQFF	TGTGCCAGCAGTGAAAGCCAGGGGTGGGATGAGCAGTTCTTC
TRBV5-1	.	.	TRBJ2-7	CASSLTGGGYEQYF	TGCGCCAGCAGCTTGACCGGGGGTGGCTACGAGCAGTACTTC
TRBV5-1	.	.	TRBJ1-1	CASSLEPNTEAFF	TGCGCCAGCAGCTTGGAGCCGAACACTGAAGCTTTCTTT
TRBV10-3	.	TRBD1	TRBJ1-2	CAITGGQGVTLYGYTF	TGTGCCATCACGGGGGGACAGGGGGTCACTCTCTATGGCTACACCTTC
TRBV2	.	.	TRBJ2-3	CASSGTASTDTQYF	TGTGCCAGCAGTGGGACAGCCAGCACAGATACGCAGTATTTT
TRBV27	.	.	TRBJ2-7	CATKMLRSTYEQYF	TGTGCCACCAAAATGCTCAGGTCAACCTACGAGCAGTACTTC
TRBV11-3	once	TRBD2	TRBJ2-1	CASSLDPGLAGVYEQFF	TGTGCCAGCAGCTTAGACCCAGGACTAGCGGGGGTTTATGAGCAGTTCTTC
TRBV7-9	.	.	TRBJ1-6	CASSLGWTLGSSYNSPLHF	TGTGCCAGCAGCTTAGGGTGGACATTGGGAAGCTCCTATAATTCACCCCTCCACTTT
TRBV5-1	.	.	TRBJ2-7	CASSLDPSSYEQYF	TGCGCCAGCAGCTTGGACCCCAGCTCCTACGAGCAGTACTTC
TRBV7-8	.	.	TRBJ2-5	CASSFRRTVLETQYF	TGTGCCAGCAGCTTCCGAAGGACAGTCTTAGAGACCCAGTACTTC
TRBV5-1	few	TRBD1	TRBJ2-3	CASSLAGGQDTQYF	TGCGCCAGCAGCTTGGCAGGGGGCCAAGATACGCAGTATTTT
TRBV4-2	.	.	TRBJ1-1	CASSQDPFPEAFF	TGTGCCAGCAGCCAAGATCCGTTCCCTGAAGCTTTCTTT
TRBV5-8	few	.	TRBJ2-3	CASSLGSDRLTNTQYF	TGTGCCAGCAGCTTGGGGTCAGACAGATTGACAAATACGCAGTATTTT
TRBV7-2	.	TRBD1	TRBJ1-1	CASSSDRDRAFF	TGTGCCAGCAGCTCGGACAGGGACAGGGCTTTCTTT
TRBV5-1	.	.	TRBJ1-2	CASSLPSRTNYGYTF	TGCGCCAGCAGCTTGCCTTCCAGAACTAACTATGGCTACACCTTC
TRBV7-2	.	TRBD2	TRBJ2-7	CASSSGLAGGREQYF	TGTGCCAGCAGCTCAGGACTAGCGGGGGGACGCGAGCAGTACTTC
TRBV7-2	.	TRBD2	TRBJ2-5	CASSSTSGGAETQYF	TGTGCCAGCAGCTCGACTAGCGGGGGGGCGGAGACCCAGTACTTC
TRBV7-9	.	.	TRBJ2-3	CASSFGPAGDTQYF	TGTGCCAGCAGCTTCGGTCCTGCGGGAGATACGCAGTATTTT
TRBV6-5	.	TRBD2	TRBJ2-7	CASSLFGGAREQYF	TGTGCCAGCAGTTTGTTCGGGGGGGCTCGAGAGCAGTACTTC
TRBV5-1	.	.	TRBJ2-7	CASSLSSQGGYEQYF	TGCGCCAGCAGCTTGAGTTCACAGGGTGGCTACGAGCAGTACTTC
TRBV4-3	few	.	TRBJ1-1	CASSLGAWNEAFF	TGCGCCAGCAGCCTGGGCGCTTGGAATGAAGCTTTCTTT
TRBV7-8	.	TRBD1	TRBJ1-5	CASSLLQGGQPQHF	TGTGCCAGCAGCTTGTTACAGGGGGGTCAGCCCCAGCATTTT
TRBV11-3	.	TRBD1	TRBJ2-1	CASSSGQGARNEQFF	TGTGCCAGCAGCTCGGGACAGGGGGCGCGCAATGAGCAGTTCTTC
TRBV7-9	.	TRBD1	TRBJ1-6	CASSPRGQYNSPLHF	TGTGCCAGCAGCCCTAGGGGACAGTATAATTCACCCCTCCACTTT
TRBV5-8	once	.	TRBJ2-6	CASSLLSSGANVLTF	TGTGCCAGCAGCTTGTTGAGCTCTGGGGCCAACGTCCTGACTTTC
TRBV29-1	few	.	TRBJ2-3	CSVEPGPGVTDTQYF	TGCAGCGTTGAGCCCGGGCCGGGGGTTACAGATACGCAGTATTTT
TRBV2	.	TRBD1	TRBJ1-1	CASSRTGVLGFF	TGTGCCAGCAGTCGGACAGGGGTGTTAGGTTTCTTT
TRBV5-4	.	.	TRBJ1-1	CASSLDLGQGYTEAFF	TGTGCCAGCAGCTTGGATTTGGGTCAGGGGTACACTGAAGCTTTCTTT
TRBV5-4	.	.	TRBJ1-2	CASSLTRDYGYTF	TGTGCCAGCAGCCTAACTCGGGACTATGGCTACACCTTC
TRBV6-5	.	.	TRBJ1-2	CASSYSGQGGGYTF	TGTGCCAGCAGTTACTCGGGGCAGGGTGGCGGCTACACCTTC
TRBV5-4	.	.	TRBJ1-2	CASSLGYRNYGYTF	TGTGCCAGCAGCTTGGGGTACCGGAACTATGGCTACACCTTC
TRBV7-9	.	TRBD1	TRBJ2-7	CASSPSNRGGYEQYF	TGTGCCAGCAGCCCCTCAAACAGGGGTGGCTACGAGCAGTACTTC
TRBV9	few	TRBD1	TRBJ2-7	CASSARTTGYYEQYF	TGTGCCAGCAGCGCCCGTACGACAGGGTACTACGAGCAGTACTTC
TRBV18	.	.	TRBJ1-1	CASSYSTLLNTEAFF	TGTGCCAGCTCATACAGCACACTCTTGAACACTGAAGCTTTCTTT
TRBV5-1	once	.	TRBJ1-1	CASSLEQGQNTEAFF	TGCGCCAGCAGCTTGGAACAGGGCCAGAACACTGAAGCTTTCTTT